Listed below are T cell receptor beta chains from one sample, sequenced in a study of OX40 agonist ivuxolimab in advanced cancers. Produced via immunoSEQ multiplex PCR; TCRdb's table is partial and in-frame only. The top ten clones hold 2% to 2.5% of a sample with roughly 63,000 clones, roughly nine tenths of them seen once. This specimen consisted of CD4+ or CD8+ T cells sorted from blood, obtained in a trial of the OX40 agonist ivuxolimab. The receptors come from an adult with an advanced solid tumor such as melanoma, head and neck, liver or kidney cancer. Each CDR3 is given with its conserved first and last residue. A D gene is named only where the DNA matches it firmly. Rows may omit the clone size; those that give it use once, few, many or a size class.

TRBJ2-7,TRBD1,.,TRBV6-1,TGTGCCAGCAGAGCCGGGACAGGGATATACGAGCAGTACTTC,CASRAGTGIYEQYF
TRBJ1-3,.,once,TRBV18,TGTGCCAGCTCACCTCTTAGCGCTCCCCGAGGGGGAAACACCATATATTTT,CASSPLSAPRGGNTIYF
TRBJ1-5,TRBD1,.,TRBV6-1,TGTGCCAGCAGTGGACAGGGTTATAGCAATCAGCCCCAGCATTTT,CASSGQGYSNQPQHF
TRBJ2-7,.,.,TRBV9,TGTGCCAGCAGCGTAGGCAGCACTGGTAGGGAGCAGTACTTC,CASSVGSTGREQYF
TRBJ2-1,.,.,TRBV10-3,TGTGCCATCAGTGGGCTCCCGGGCAATGAGCAGTTCTTC,CAISGLPGNEQFF
TRBJ1-2,TRBD1,.,TRBV7-9,TGTGCCAGCAGCTTGGTAGGGGGCGAGATCGGCTATGGCTACACCTTC,CASSLVGGEIGYGYTF
TRBJ1-3,.,few,TRBV14,TGTGCCAGCAGCCCTCTAGGACCGGCCTCTGGAAACACCATATATTTT,CASSPLGPASGNTIYF
TRBJ1-5,TRBD1,.,TRBV7-2,TGTGCCAGCAGCTTATTCGGGACAGGGGCGTATCAGCCCCAGCATTTT,CASSLFGTGAYQPQHF
TRBJ2-3,.,.,TRBV14,TGTGCCAGCAGCGGGGGAGGTACGCAGTATTTT,CASSGGGTQYF
TRBJ2-1,TRBD2,.,TRBV11-3,TGTGCCAGCAGCTTAGGCGGGAGTGGTGTCAATGAGCAGTTCTTC,CASSLGGSGVNEQFF
TRBJ2-3,.,.,TRBV28,TGTGCCAGCAGTTTACGGGGAACCACAGATACGCAGTATTTT,CASSLRGTTDTQYF
TRBJ1-3,.,.,TRBV25-1,TGTGCCAGCAGTGAGCGTCGGACTGGAAACACCATATATTTT,CASSERRTGNTIYF
TRBJ1-6,.,.,TRBV7-8,TGTGCCAGCAGCCTCGGTGCGGGACGGAATAATTCACCCCTCCACTTT,CASSLGAGRNNSPLHF
TRBJ2-6,TRBD2,.,TRBV2,TGTGCCAGCACCCAGCGGGAGGGCCAACCCGGGGCCAACGTCCTGACTTTC,CASTQREGQPGANVLTF
TRBJ2-7,TRBD1,.,TRBV7-2,TGTGCCAGCAGCCCTTTCCCGAGGGGGCCGTCCTACGAGCAGTACTTC,CASSPFPRGPSYEQYF
TRBJ1-3,.,.,TRBV5-6,TGTGCCAGCAGTAACCGGGGCCCCTCTGGAAACACCATATATTTT,CASSNRGPSGNTIYF
TRBJ1-1,.,.,TRBV5-1,TGCGCCAGCAGCTTCACAGCTGGGAACACTGAAGCTTTCTTT,CASSFTAGNTEAFF
TRBJ1-1,.,.,TRBV4-2,TGTGCCAGCAGCCAAGGCCCAGCACAGGGGAACACTGAAGCTTTCTTT,CASSQGPAQGNTEAFF
TRBJ1-3,.,.,TRBV30,TGTGCCTGGGCCCCCGTAAGCAACACCATATATTTT,CAWAPVSNTIYF
TRBJ2-7,.,.,TRBV21-1,TGTGCCAGCGCAGGGCCGCGGCACGACCGACTCCCCTCTCGCGAGCAGTACTTC,CASAGPRHDRLPSREQYF
TRBJ2-7,.,.,TRBV10-2,TGCGCCAGCAGTGAGTCCCCCTACTACGAGCAGTACTTC,CASSESPYYEQYF
TRBJ2-3,.,.,TRBV30,TGTGCCTGGAGAACGACGGGCGGCACAGATACGCAGTATTTT,CAWRTTGGTDTQYF
TRBJ2-7,TRBD1,once,TRBV5-1,TGCGCCAGCAGCCGGGACAGGTACGAGCAGTACTTC,CASSRDRYEQYF
TRBJ1-2,.,.,TRBV5-1,TGCGCCAGCAGCTTGGACCTTACAGGGAACTATGGCTACACCTTC,CASSLDLTGNYGYTF
TRBJ1-2,TRBD1,.,TRBV7-2,TGTGCCAGCAGCTTACTTTTGGGACAGGGGACCAACTATGGCTACACCTTC,CASSLLLGQGTNYGYTF
TRBJ2-5,TRBD1,.,TRBV5-6,TGTGCCAGCAGCGCATCCTACAGGGGCCAAGAGACCCAGTACTTC,CASSASYRGQETQYF
TRBJ1-1,.,.,TRBV7-9,TGTGCCAGCAGCTTACAGGGGCGCACTGAAGCTTTCTTT,CASSLQGRTEAFF
TRBJ1-4,TRBD1,.,TRBV2,TGTGCCAGCATCCCGGACAGGAATAATGAAAAACTGTTTTTT,CASIPDRNNEKLFF
TRBJ2-4,.,.,TRBV7-9,TGTGCCAGCAGCTCCATTTCAGACACTAAAAACATTCAGTACTTC,CASSSISDTKNIQYF
TRBJ1-1,TRBD1,.,TRBV6-1,TGTGCCAGCAGTGCCCAGGGGGCCCTTGAAGCTTTCTTT,CASSAQGALEAFF
TRBJ2-7,.,.,TRBV28,TGTGCCAGCAGTCGGAGCGGGCAGAGCTCCTACGAGCAGTACTTC,CASSRSGQSSYEQYF
TRBJ1-1,.,.,TRBV30,TGTGCCTCACACAGGGCAGTCGCTTTCTTT,CASHRAVAFF
TRBJ1-1,.,.,TRBV14,TGTGCCAGCAGCCTCTATGCTGAAGCTTTCTTT,CASSLYAEAFF
TRBJ1-3,.,.,TRBV19,TGTGCCAGTAGTACCCCTCTTTTTGACCTAAGCTCTGGAAACACCATATATTTT,CASSTPLFDLSSGNTIYF
TRBJ1-6,TRBD1,.,TRBV11-2,TGTGCCAGCAGCTTGGGACAGTTTAATTCACCCCTCCACTTT,CASSLGQFNSPLHF
TRBJ2-3,TRBD1,once,TRBV7-3,TGTGCCAGCAGTTCAAGGGGACAGATTGATACGCAGTATTTT,CASSSRGQIDTQYF
TRBJ1-5,TRBD1,.,TRBV2,TGTGCCACCCAGGGAACAGGGGTTCAGCCCCAGCATTTT,CATQGTGVQPQHF
TRBJ1-2,.,.,TRBV9,TGTGCCAGCACCAACGAGGCAGGGGCCTATGGCTACACCTTC,CASTNEAGAYGYTF
TRBJ1-2,TRBD1,few,TRBV10-3,TGTGCCATCAGTGGGACAGGGGACTATGGCTACACCTTC,CAISGTGDYGYTF
TRBJ2-3,TRBD2,.,TRBV6-1,TGTGCCAGTAGCGGGAGCCGCACAGATACGCAGTATTTT,CASSGSRTDTQYF
TRBJ2-7,.,.,TRBV28,TGTGCCAGCAGGCGCCGCGGGACAGCGTACGAGCAGTACTTC,CASRRRGTAYEQYF
TRBJ2-7,.,.,TRBV19,TGTGCCAGTAGATCCCCCTGGGCAGGGATGAGGGAGCAGTACTTC,CASRSPWAGMREQYF
TRBJ2-3,TRBD2,.,TRBV5-1,TGCGCCAGCAGCTTAGGGACTAGCGGTAGCACAGATACGCAGTATTTT,CASSLGTSGSTDTQYF
TRBJ1-6,.,.,TRBV9,TGTGCCAGCAGCGTAGAGGATTCTTATAATTCACCCCTCCACTTT,CASSVEDSYNSPLHF
TRBJ1-4,TRBD1,.,TRBV5-1,TGCGCCAGCTCGACAGGGGGCGGAGGTGAAAAACTGTTTTTT,CASSTGGGGEKLFF
TRBJ1-6,.,.,TRBV20-1,TGCAGTGCTCTCGGGATTTCACCCCTCCACTTT,CSALGISPLHF
TRBJ2-5,.,.,TRBV5-1,TGCGCCAGCAGCCCGGGCGGGAATAGAGAGACCCAGTACTTC,CASSPGGNRETQYF